One sample yielded the 32 T cell receptor beta chains listed below, sequenced in a study of response to subunit inactivated influenza vaccine. TCRdb recomputed calls from the RT-PCR reads with MiXCR, one row per CDR3 protein. The sample records roughly 650,000 distinct CDR3 sequences, 15% to 17% being singletons. Sequencing used PBMCs from blood, obtained 12 days after vaccination. The receptors originated from a man aged 50-59 years who received an inactivated influenza vaccine.

A few counts support this clonotype. The chain links TRBV12-3 or TRBV12-4 to TRBJ2-7; TRBD1 aligns across 7 bases. V was pared by 4 bases and J by 5 bases, with 8 bases of the junction left unmatched. The CDR3 loop spans 14 amino acids. Here the CDR3 DNA reads TGTGCCAGCAGTTCGGGGCAGGGGGTCCACGAGCAGTACTTC. Amino acid sequence: CASSSGQGVHEQYF.

The chain joins TRBV6-2 or TRBV6-3 to TRBJ2-7; D is perhaps TRBD1 (6 bases). The CDR3 loop spans 15 amino acids. The ends were cut back, 0 bases at V and 3 bases at J, with 12 bases in the middle. Germline loops: CDR1 MNHEY, CDR2 SVGEGT. The CDR3 DNA sequence: TGTGCCAGCAGTTACTCGGGCAGGGGAGTCTACGAGCAGTACTTC. Translated: CASSYSGRGVYEQYF.

This clonotype has just a few counts. This sequence joins TRBV18 and TRBJ1-3, with 8 positions matching TRBD1. V was clipped by 3 bases and J by 3 bases; unmatched bases: 7. CDR1 is KGHSH and CDR2 is LQKENI in the germline V gene. CDR3 size: 16 residues. This CDR3 reads CASSPLAGGDGNTIYF. The CDR3 region has the DNA TGTGCCAGCTCACCGCTCGCAGGGGGCGATGGAAACACCATATATTTT.

The chain is built from TRBV18 and TRBJ1-5; D gene ambiguous. This CDR3 contains 15 residues. Germline V CDR1 and CDR2: KGHSH, LQKENI. V shed 4 bases and J shed 0 bases, with 10 bases lying between them. This CDR3 is CASSRTGNSNQPQHF. DNA of the CDR3: TGTGCCAGCTCACGGACGGGAAATAGCAATCAGCCCCAGCATTTT.

The genes are TRBV11-3 and TRBJ2-5; 8 bases map to TRBD1. V was pared by 1 base and J by 3 bases, with 10 bases of the junction left unmatched. This CDR3 has 17 residues. Per the germline V gene, CDR1 is SGHNT and CDR2 is YENEEA. The CDR3 DNA reads as TGTGCCAGCAGCTTAGGCCTGACGACAGGGGTCGAAGAGACCCAGTACTTC. Encoded protein: CASSLGLTTGVEETQYF.

At least ten counts were recorded for this clonotype. V is TRBV11-2 and J is TRBJ2-1; 7 nucleotides align to TRBD2. Germline CDR1 and CDR2: SGHAT and FQNNGV. This CDR3 region has 16 residues. The V segment lost 1 base and the J segment 4 bases; nucleotides outside the gene matches: 7. CDR3 in amino acids: CASSLGGGSNYNEQFF. The CDR3 DNA follows: TGTGCCAGCAGCTTAGGAGGCGGGAGTAATTACAATGAGCAGTTCTTC.

Note on this clonotype: A much more abundant neighbour one base away suggests this may be a read error. This chain connects TRBV6-1 to TRBJ2-2, with 7 nucleotides matching TRBD1. The length of the CDR3 is 16 residues. In germline, CDR1 is MNHNS, CDR2 SASEGT. This CDR3 is CVSRSTGIPLAGELFF. The CDR3 nucleotides read TGTGTCAGCAGATCGACAGGGATTCCCTTAGCCGGGGAGCTGTTTTTT.

The chain uses TRBV4-1 and TRBJ1-6, with TRBD1 as a possible D gene (6 bases). CDR3 length: 16 amino acids. The germline V and J ends were trimmed by 1 base and 4 bases, with 11 bases remaining between them. Per the germline V gene, CDR1 is MGHRA and CDR2 is YSYEKL. CDR3 region: CASSQAGETYNSPLHF. The DNA for the CDR3 is TGCGCCAGCAGCCAAGCAGGGGAAACTTATAATTCACCCCTCCACTTT.

This clonotype was detected many times. The chain recombines TRBV7-6 with TRBJ2-3; D gene uncertain. CDR1 is SGHVS, CDR2 FNYEAQ, per germline. The CDR3 has 12 amino acids. The germline V and J ends were trimmed by 4 bases and 7 bases, with 9 bases remaining between them. The CDR3 sequence is CASSSPRHTQYF. The CDR3 DNA reads as TGTGCCAGCAGCTCGCCGCGTCATACGCAGTATTTT.

In its sample, this clonotype was seen a few times. The V call is TRBV10-3, the J call TRBJ2-5, with 8 bases matching TRBD1. Germline trimming cut 0 bases from V and 5 bases from J; bases unmatched to any gene: 5. CDR1 is ENHRY, CDR2 SYGVKD, per germline. The CDR3 has 15 amino acids. For the CDR3, the DNA is TGTGCCATCAGTGAGTCTGCGACAGGGGAGGAGACCCAGTACTTC. Amino acid sequence: CAISESATGEETQYF.

For this clonotype: The CDR3 end shows no conserved phenylalanine or tryptophan, and so a read error is likely. V usage is TRBV18 and J usage is TRBJ2-7, with no clear D. Per the germline V gene, CDR1 is KGHSH and CDR2 is LQKENI. V was cut by 4 bases and J by 2 bases, with 12 bases left in between. The CDR3 length is 14 residues. The CDR3 DNA follows: TGTGCCAGCTCACGCCTGACATCCACCTACGAGCAGTACTTA. It translates to CASSRLTSTYEQYL.

This clonotype was recorded many times. The chain uses TRBV5-4 and TRBJ1-1; a possible D gene is TRBD1 (6 bases). The V end was cut by 6 bases, the J end by 4 bases, with 10 bases between. The CDR3 is 12 amino acids. Germline V gives CDR1 SGHNT, CDR2 YYREEE (reference sequence). The CDR3 DNA follows: TGTGCCAGCACCGCAGGGGCCACTGAAGCTTTCTTT. Its protein is CASTAGATEAFF.

This clonotype was observed a few times. The chain combines TRBV20-1 with TRBJ2-5; the match to TRBD2 covers 8 bases. Germline assignment: CDR1 DFQATT and CDR2 SNEGSKA (reference sequence). The CDR3 covers 18 residues. Trimming cost V 0 bases and J 4 bases; bases outside gene matches: 16. The CDR3 DNA is TGCAGTGCTAGAGATGGGGGACTAGGTTTCGGTAGCCGAGAGACCCAGTACTTC. It translates to CSARDGGLGFGSRETQYF.

The chain uses TRBV20-1 and TRBJ2-3; a weak D match, TRBD2 (5 bases). CDR3 length: 14 residues. With 3 bases removed from V and 1 base from J, the gap between germline ends came to 11 bases. Germline CDR1 reads DFQATT; CDR2 reads SNEGSKA (reference sequence). The CDR3 region is CSASAGVRTDTQYF. CDR3 DNA sequence: TGCAGTGCTAGTGCCGGGGTCCGCACAGATACGCAGTATTTT.

This clonotype was recorded many times. The chain uses TRBV7-2 and TRBJ1-1; the match to TRBD1 covers 7 bases. V dropped 1 base and J dropped 4; count of bases not matched to a gene: 6. The germline V gene encodes CDR1 SGHTA and CDR2 FQGNSA. This CDR3 has 15 amino acids. The CDR3 nucleotides read TGTGCCAGCAGCTTAGGGGACAGCCTTGGCACTGAAGCTTTCTTT. Translating gives CASSLGDSLGTEAFF.

This clonotype was seen at least ten times. Written as DNA, the CDR3 is TGCGCCAGCTGGACCGGGACTAGCGGACGCACAGATACGCAGTATTTT. It yields the protein CASWTGTSGRTDTQYF. The chain has TRBV5-1 and TRBJ2-3; TRBD2 agrees at 11 bases. CDR3 length: 16 amino acids. CDR1 and CDR2 (germline): SGHRS, YFSETQ. The V and J ends lost 7 bases and 1 base, in that order; junction bases with no gene match: 8.

In its sample, this clonotype was seen a few times. The CDR3 coding sequence is TGCAGCGTTCTAGGGACAGGACACACCGGGGAGCTGTTTTTT. Protein product: CSVLGTGHTGELFF. The rearrangement links TRBV29-1 to TRBJ2-2; 8 nucleotides match TRBD1. V lost 5 bases and J lost 3; bases outside the gene matches: 5. The germline CDR1 and CDR2 sequences are SQVTM and ANQGSEA. The CDR3 sequence is 14 residues long.

This clonotype was seen many times. CDR3 coding DNA: TGTGCCAGCACTATTGGGACAGGGAGAATAAACACTGAAGCTTTCTTT. Protein sequence: CASTIGTGRINTEAFF. The V gene is TRBV6-1, the J gene TRBJ1-1, with 9 positions matching TRBD1. Per germline, CDR1 MNHNS and CDR2 SASEGT. The CDR3 extends over 16 amino acids. Germline trimming cut 7 bases from V and 2 bases from J; bases unmatched to any gene: 11.

The V call is TRBV12-3 or TRBV12-4, the J call TRBJ2-3; D is undetermined. V shed 6 bases and J shed 6 bases, with 10 bases lying between them. This CDR3 is 12 amino acids long. The CDR3 spells CASSAPPDTQYF. CDR3 in DNA: TGTGCCAGCAGCGCCCCACCGGATACGCAGTATTTT.

This chain connects TRBV29-1 to TRBJ2-6; D is ambiguous. The V gene's germline CDR1 is SQVTM and CDR2 ANQGSEA. The CDR3 consists of 14 residues. V was shortened by 5 bases and J by 0 bases, with 8 bases between the two germline ends. This CDR3 is CSVSMDSGANVLTF. The CDR3 DNA sequence: TGCAGCGTTTCTATGGACTCTGGGGCCAACGTCCTGACTTTC.

This clonotype was seen a handful of times. V gene TRBV9 combines with J gene TRBJ2-1; 8 nucleotides match TRBD2. J gave up 9 bases and V 3 bases, and 11 bases lay outside the gene matches. Germline CDR1 is SGDLS and CDR2 is YYNGEE. This CDR3 contains 15 residues. The CDR3 sequence is CASSAIIGRAVEQFF. The CDR3 nucleotides read TGTGCCAGCAGCGCTATAATCGGGAGGGCGGTTGAGCAGTTCTTC.

The J gene is TRBJ1-1, the V gene TRBV29-1; D gene unclear. The germline V and J ends were trimmed by 4 bases and 3 bases, with 6 bases remaining between them. The CDR3 loop spans 11 amino acids. Germline lookup yields CDR1 SQVTM and CDR2 ANQGSEA. The CDR3 protein is CSVGPDTEAFF. DNA of the CDR3: TGCAGCGTTGGGCCCGACACTGAAGCTTTCTTT.

Only a few counts were recorded for this clonotype. The chain uses TRBV20-1 and TRBJ1-2, with a possible D match to TRBD1 (6 bases). The CDR3 runs 13 residues. Germline CDR1 reads DFQATT; CDR2 reads SNEGSKA (reference sequence). V gave up 0 bases and J gave up 5 bases, with 10 bases separating them. The CDR3 sequence is CSAREVTGYGYTF. CDR3 DNA sequence: TGCAGTGCTAGAGAGGTAACAGGGTATGGCTACACCTTC.

This clonotype occurred a few times. This chain links TRBV6-5 with TRBJ2-7; 11 bases fit TRBD2. Germline V lookup: CDR1 MNHEY, CDR2 SVGAGI. J gave up 0 bases and V 0 bases, and 4 bases lay outside the gene matches. CDR3 length: 17 residues. The CDR3 DNA is TGTGCCAGCAGTTACTCGCTAGCGGGGGGCAGCTCCTACGAGCAGTACTTC. Amino acid sequence: CASSYSLAGGSSYEQYF.

The V and J genes are TRBV24-1 and TRBJ2-3; 8 bases fit TRBD2. The CDR3 runs to 14 residues. V was clipped by 6 bases and J by 4 bases; unmatched bases: 5. Germline values: CDR1 KGHDR, CDR2 SFDVKD. As DNA, the CDR3 is TGTGCCACCAGTTTAACGGGAGGGCCAGATACGCAGTATTTT. It codes for CATSLTGGPDTQYF.

V usage is TRBV7-2 and J usage is TRBJ2-3; possibly TRBD1 or TRBD2 for D (5 bases each). The germline CDR1 and CDR2 sequences are SGHTA and FQGNSA. Trimming removed 1 base from V and 0 bases from J, with 11 bases in between. CDR3 length: 16 residues. The CDR3 bases are TGTGCCAGCAGCTTAGTCCCGGGGCGAAGCACAGATACGCAGTATTTT. Translation gives CASSLVPGRSTDTQYF.

The rearrangement uses TRBV5-1 and TRBJ2-3; no reliable D call. The germline V gene has CDR1 SGHRS and CDR2 YFSETQ. V lost 1 base and J 2 bases, leaving 8 bases between the germline ends. The CDR3 length is 14 residues. CDR3 bases: TGCGCCAGCAGCTTGAGTCTGACCACAGATACGCAGTATTTT. It is translated as CASSLSLTTDTQYF.

V is TRBV15 and J is TRBJ1-5; possibly TRBD1 for D (5 bases). CDR1 and CDR2 from the germline V gene are LNHNV and YYDKDF (reference sequence). This CDR3 spans 13 amino acids. CDR3 in DNA: TGTGCGTCGTCTGGGGCCATTAATCAGCCCCAGCATTTT. Residues: CASSGAINQPQHF. Drawing the rest from reference TRBV15 and TRBJ1-5, the complete variable domain is DAMVIQNPRYQVTQFGKPVTLSCSQTLNHNVMYWYQQKSSQAPKLLFHYYDKDFNNEADTPDNFQSRRPNTSFCFLDIRSPGLGDTAMYLCASSGAINQPQHFGDGTRLSIL.

V gene TRBV28 combines with J gene TRBJ1-4, with D hard to call. Deletions cut 6 bases from V and 6 bases from J, with 20 bases between. Germline values: CDR1 MDHEN, CDR2 SYDVKM. This CDR3 has 16 amino acids. CDR3 sequence reads: CASSQGPSRPDEKLFF. The DNA for the CDR3 is TGTGCCAGCAGCCAAGGCCCTTCCCGTCCGGATGAAAAACTGTTTTTT.

J is TRBJ1-1 and V is TRBV10-3; D uncertain. Trimming took off 0 bases at V and 1 base at J, with 9 bases between the two ends. Germline CDR1 ENHRY, CDR2 SYGVKD. The CDR3 covers 15 residues. The CDR3 nucleotides read TGTGCCATCAGTGAGTCATCATACGGGAACACTGAAGCTTTCTTT. Translation: CAISESSYGNTEAFF.

The chain recombines TRBV7-2 with TRBJ2-3, with 10 bases aligning to TRBD2. The trim removed 4 bases at V and 3 bases at J, leaving 10 bases unmatched. Germline V lookup: CDR1 SGHTA, CDR2 FQGNSA. The CDR3 is made up of 17 amino acids. The CDR3 spells CASSSGLAVGRTDTQYF. The CDR3, as DNA: TGTGCCAGCAGCTCCGGACTAGCGGTGGGAAGGACAGATACGCAGTATTTT.

Ten or more counts support this clonotype. The rearrangement uses TRBV5-1 and TRBJ1-1; 7 bases map to TRBD1. Germline V CDR1 and CDR2: SGHRS, YFSETQ. The length of the CDR3 is 14 residues. J lost 0 bases, V lost 7 bases, and 6 bases had no gene match. Written as DNA, the CDR3 is TGCGCCAGCTCGAAGGGGGCACTGAACACTGAAGCTTTCTTT. This gives the protein CASSKGALNTEAFF.